This TCR beta chain was found in a study of shared clonotypes between healthy human individuals. Whole-study results and caveats: Non-shared clonotypes had lower generation probabilities than those shared by all four donors. At large depth, rarefaction still showed sorted-subset sequencing to be incomplete.

CD45RA+ naive and CD45RA-negative memory subsets were separated from CD4+ cells. Authors' processing steps: ImmunoSEQ junction-only sequences lacked quality scores, so their filtering differed. Profiling relied on immunoSEQ multiplex PCR, and the TCRdb table lists in-frame clones only, not all of them. The DNA was the basis for D and trimming; V, J and clone size are from that table. In the table there are 2,100,000 or so clones, around 95% of which are singletons. Points on this clone: What it binds is unknown.

This CDR3 comprises 14 residues. The germline gives CDR1 MNHNS, CDR2 SASEGT. The V gene lost 4 bases and the J gene lost 3 bases, with 12 bases spanning the gap. Sequenced input: naive CD4+ T cells sorted from blood. Specified subset: CD45RA+ positively selected. The chain uses TRBV6-1 and TRBJ1-1; no clear D gene. This receptor was identified in a man aged 18 to 29 in good health. The DNA for the CDR3 is TGTGCCAGCAGTGCTCAAGGGTATTACACTGAAGCTTTCTTT. Amino acid sequence: CASSAQGYYTEAFF.